In this sample, the clone carrying this T cell receptor beta chain turned up a few times. Its antigen is undetermined. This sample stems from a study of identical twins. TCRdb analysed the 5' RACE reads with MiXCR anew, one entry per CDR3 protein. The sample contains 240,000 or so distinct CDR3 sequences, approximately 11% of which appear only once. CDR3 size: 18 residues. The V end was cut by 4 bases, the J end by 0 bases, with 19 bases between. Study-level points and caveats: Invariant T cells like MAIT and iNKT could partly confound the zero-insertion analyses. Conclusions came from cross-sectional statistical analysis, not from following the same donors.

This same sample was also taken into another study, of yellow fever vaccine responses in identical twins.

This receptor was identified in a woman between 18 and 29 years old in good health. The rearrangement links TRBV12-3 or TRBV12-4 to TRBJ1-3, with a possible D match to TRBD1 (5 bases). Sequencing was performed on memory (CD45RO+) T cells sorted from blood. CDR3 protein: CASSWGSLLPSSGNTIYF. As DNA, the CDR3 is TGTGCCAGCAGTTGGGGCAGCCTTTTGCCTAGCTCTGGAAACACCATATATTTT.